Each of the 29 T cell receptor beta chains below was sequenced from the same sample in a study of blood T cell repertoires in COVID-19 (dated by TCRdb to between 2020 and 2021). The library was made by the immunoSEQ multiplex PCR assay. In its TCRdb copy, this immuneACCESS table keeps in-frame sequences only and misses some clones. Where compared with another copy, unresolved V genes explain less than half of these, and the others have no known cause. Present in this sample are more than 250,000 clones, roughly 80% of which were seen just once. About 5% of the sample is in the top ten clones. The sample was PBMCs or T cells enriched from blood (not recorded which). These receptor sequences come from a man between 35 and 55 years old who had been exposed to COVID-19.

The J gene is TRBJ2-7, the V gene TRBV7-9; 10 bases line up with TRBD2. There are 14 residues in the CDR3. The V segment lost 9 bases and the J segment 1 base; nucleotides outside the gene matches: 6. Germline V gene sequence: CDR1 SEHNR, CDR2 FQNEAQ (reference sequence). CDR3 sequence reads: CASVLAGVSYEQYF. The CDR3 DNA reads TGTGCCAGTGTCCTAGCGGGAGTGTCCTACGAGCAGTACTTC.

This chain connects TRBV5-4 to TRBJ2-7; D call uncertain. Per germline, CDR1 SGHNT and CDR2 YYREEE (reference sequence). V lost 4 bases and J lost 0, with 5 bases in between. This CDR3 has 12 amino acids. The CDR3 loop is CASSVRSYEQYF. CDR3 in DNA: TGTGCCAGCAGCGTCCGCTCCTACGAGCAGTACTTC.

The rearrangement uses TRBV18 and TRBJ2-7; the match to TRBD1 covers 10 bases. Germline trimming cut 0 bases from V and 7 bases from J; bases unmatched to any gene: 6. Germline V gene data show CDR1 as KGHSH and CDR2 as LQKENI. CDR3 size: 15 residues. CDR3: CASSPPTGGLWEQYF. As DNA, the CDR3 is TGTGCCAGCTCACCACCGACAGGGGGCTTATGGGAGCAGTACTTC.

Notes on this clone: The junction departs from germline at one end; a sequencing error may be responsible. CDR3 in amino acids: CASSLDPRQDIYF. CDR3 sequence (DNA): TGTGCCAGCAGCTTAGACCCTCGACAGGACATATACTTT. The chain is built from TRBV11-3 and TRBJ1-6, with D possibly being TRBD1 (6 bases). This CDR3 is 13 amino acids long. Germline loops: CDR1 SGHNT, CDR2 YENEEA.

The rearrangement uses TRBV9 and TRBJ1-6; 11 nucleotides line up with TRBD1. Germline CDR1 reads SGDLS; CDR2 reads YYNGEE. Trimming removed 5 bases from V and 8 bases from J; junction bases left unmatched: 6. The CDR3 totals 15 residues. The CDR3 spells CASRRGQGVDSPLHF. CDR3 in DNA: TGTGCCAGCAGAAGGGGACAGGGGGTAGATTCACCCCTCCACTTT. Combining the CDR3 with reference TRBV9 and TRBJ1-6 gives the whole variable domain DSGVTQTPKHLITATGQRVTLRCSPRSGDLSVYWYQQSLDQGLQFLIQYYNGEERAKGNILERFSAQQFPDLHSELNLSSLELGDSALYFCASRRGQGVDSPLHFGNGTRLTVT.

This clone has just one count. The sample contains more than one DNA sequence encoding this CDR3. V is TRBV6-5 and J is TRBJ1-3, with unresolved D. Deletions cut 8 bases from V and 2 bases from J, with 7 bases between. The CDR3 extends over 12 amino acids. Germline V gene data show CDR1 as MNHEY and CDR2 as SVGAGI. The CDR3 region is CASGGTGNTIYF. The DNA of the CDR3 is TGTGCCAGCGGAGGAACTGGAAACACCATATATTTT.

The chain uses TRBV19 and TRBJ2-5, with D possibly being TRBD1 (7 bases). The germline V gene encodes CDR1 LNHDA and CDR2 SQIVND (reference sequence). CDR3 length equals 15 residues. Between the trimmed V and J ends, which lost 2 bases and 3 bases, there was a span of 13 bases. This CDR3 is CASSIQGGKEETQYF. CDR3 nucleotides: TGTGCCAGTAGTATACAGGGGGGCAAGGAAGAGACCCAGTACTTC.

The rearrangement joins TRBV3-1 (or the pseudogene TRBV3-2) to TRBJ1-2; D may be TRBD1 (5 bases). Trimming took off 3 bases at V and 9 bases at J, with 20 bases between the two ends. This CDR3 comprises 15 residues. Per the germline V gene, CDR1 is LGHDT and CDR2 is YNNKEL (reference sequence). The DNA of the CDR3 is TGTGCCAGCAGCCAGTTACAGGCCGGCGGAAGGAGCTACACCTTC. This translates into CASSQLQAGGRSYTF.

This chain links TRBV7-9 with TRBJ2-1, with 9 bases identical to TRBD2. This CDR3 region has 16 residues. The junction had 15 bases not matched to a gene; V was cut back by 6 bases and J by 9 bases. Germline V lookup: CDR1 SEHNR, CDR2 FQNEAQ (reference sequence). The CDR3 protein is CASSPRSSGRSGEQFF. CDR3 sequence (DNA): TGTGCCAGCAGTCCACGGTCCAGCGGGAGGTCGGGTGAGCAGTTCTTC.

The V and J genes are TRBV7-6 and TRBJ2-1; 8 bases align to TRBD2. V lost 1 base and J lost 9; bases outside the gene matches: 8. This CDR3 is 15 amino acids long. Per germline, CDR1 SGHVS and CDR2 FNYEAQ. The DNA for the CDR3 is TGTGCCAGCAGCTTAGGGTCGGGAGGGCCCGGTGAGCAGTTCTTC. Translation gives CASSLGSGGPGEQFF. Looking up the rest from reference TRBV7-6 and TRBJ2-1 gives the full variable domain: GAGVSQSPRYKVTKRGQDVALRCDPISGHVSLYWYRQALGQGPEFLTYFNYEAQQDKSGLPNDRFSAERPEGSISTLTIQRTEQRDSAMYRCASSLGSGGPGEQFFGPGTRLTVL.

This clone appeared once. The J gene is TRBJ1-1, the V gene TRBV6-5, with D tentatively TRBD1 (6 bases). Looked up from germline, CDR1 is MNHEY and CDR2 is SVGAGI. CDR3 length equals 15 residues. The V and J ends lost 6 bases and 10 bases respectively, with 24 bases between them. CDR3 DNA: TGTGCCAGCAGCCCACCGGGCCCTGGGGGCGACGTAGCTTTCTTT. It yields the protein CASSPPGPGGDVAFF.

This clone was observed a few times. The chain employs TRBV6-5 and TRBJ1-4, with a weak D call TRBD1 (5 bases). Trimming left V 5 bases short and J 5 bases short, with 12 bases between. Germline V gene lookup returns CDR1 MNHEY and CDR2 SVGAGI. The length of the CDR3 is 14 residues. The CDR3 DNA follows: TGTGCCAGCAGTACGGACATCATAAATGAAAAACTGTTTTTT. This encodes CASSTDIINEKLFF.

The CDR3 nucleotides read TGTGCCAGCAGTTACCCGTCGGGACAGGAAGTTTACGAGCAGTACTTC. Residues: CASSYPSGQEVYEQYF. The gene calls are TRBV6-2 or TRBV6-3 and TRBJ2-7; TRBD1 aligns across 8 bases. The CDR3 is made up of 16 amino acids. V trimming: 2 bases; J trimming: 4 bases; junction bases outside the gene matches: 10. From germline, CDR1 is MNHEY and CDR2 SVGEGT.

Only a few counts were recorded for this clone. The V gene is TRBV28, the J gene TRBJ2-7; tentative D call: TRBD2 (5 bases). V lost 7 bases to trimming and J lost 8 bases, with 21 bases between them. The CDR3 contains 14 residues. The germline gives CDR1 MDHEN, CDR2 SYDVKM. CDR3 residues: CASMGETSAAQQYF. DNA of the CDR3: TGTGCCAGCATGGGAGAGACCTCCGCAGCCCAGCAGTACTTC.

This rearrangement joins TRBV7-3 to TRBJ2-2; possible D gene TRBD2, 6 bases. Germline CDR1 reads SGHTA; CDR2 reads FQGTGA. V shed 4 bases and J shed 0 bases, with 15 bases lying between them. The CDR3 is 17 residues long. The CDR3 is CASSSPPGGSNTGELFF. The CDR3 DNA follows: TGTGCCAGCAGCTCGCCCCCTGGAGGGTCGAACACCGGGGAGCTGTTTTTT.

The rearrangement uses TRBV6-1 and TRBJ1-2, with D possibly matching TRBD1 (5 bases). CDR3 length: 15 residues. Looked up from germline, CDR1 is MNHNS and CDR2 is SASEGT. The V end lost 0 bases, the J end lost 4 bases, and 12 bases lay between the germline ends. The CDR3 spells CASSEARGGSYGYTF. For the CDR3, the DNA is TGTGCCAGCAGTGAAGCGCGGGGGGGTTCCTATGGCTACACCTTC.

This chain links TRBV7-9 with TRBJ1-6, with D possibly matching TRBD1 (5 bases). Germline loops: CDR1 SEHNR, CDR2 FQNEAQ (reference sequence). Trimming left V 2 bases short and J 0 bases short, with 14 bases between. There are 18 residues in the CDR3. The CDR3 DNA reads TGTGCCAGCAGCTTACGTTTGCAGGGCGACTCCTATAATTCACCCCTCCACTTT. Translating gives CASSLRLQGDSYNSPLHF.

V is TRBV13 and J is TRBJ1-2, with 9 bases lining up with TRBD1. The length of the CDR3 is 13 residues. Germline CDR1 is PRHDT and CDR2 is FYEKMQ (reference sequence). Trimming at V came to 2 bases and at J to 8 bases, leaving 3 bases not matched to a gene. The CDR3 sequence: CASSLWDRAGYTF. The CDR3 DNA sequence: TGTGCCAGCAGCTTATGGGACAGGGCCGGCTACACCTTC.

This clone was counted a few times. The CDR3 spells CASRDRGIGYGYTF. Written as DNA, the CDR3 is TGTGCCAGCAGGGACAGGGGGATAGGCTATGGCTACACCTTC. The chain joins TRBV2 to TRBJ1-2, with 10 positions matching TRBD1. Germline V gives CDR1 SNHLY, CDR2 FYNNEI. The V gene end was trimmed by 6 bases and the J gene end by 4 bases; junction bases not matched to a gene: 5. The CDR3 is 14 residues long.

The V call is TRBV11-1, the J call TRBJ2-3, with TRBD2 matching over 9 bases. The CDR3 sequence is 15 residues long. J gave up 5 bases and V 3 bases, and 6 bases lay outside the gene matches. Germline-derived CDR1 and CDR2 are SGHAT and FQDESV (reference sequence). CDR3 DNA sequence: TGTGCCAGCAGCTTTCGCGGGAGGGATTTAGATACGCAGTATTTT. It encodes CASSFRGRDLDTQYF.

The chain combines TRBV4-1 with TRBJ2-3, with D tentatively TRBD1 (6 bases). Trimming took off 1 base at V and 1 base at J, with 9 bases between the two ends. CDR1 MGHRA and CDR2 YSYEKL come from the germline V gene. The CDR3 contains 15 residues. CDR3: CASSQGGHGTDTQYF. The CDR3 nucleotides are TGCGCCAGCAGCCAAGGGGGACACGGCACAGATACGCAGTATTTT.

The V and J genes are TRBV19 and TRBJ1-1; tentatively, D is TRBD1 (6 bases). The V gene's germline CDR1 is LNHDA and CDR2 SQIVND (reference sequence). V was clipped by 4 bases and J by 9 bases, with 18 bases between them. This CDR3 has 14 residues. The CDR3 coding sequence is TGTGCCAGTAGTAATTTTGAAAGGGGGGGTAAAGCTTTCTTT. Amino acids: CASSNFERGGKAFF.

V usage is TRBV7-9 and J usage is TRBJ1-2; TRBD1 aligns across 8 bases. The germline V gene has CDR1 SEHNR and CDR2 FQNEAQ (reference sequence). The ends lost 5 bases at V and 1 base at J; junction bases unmatched: 15. The CDR3 has 18 amino acids. The CDR3 sequence is CASSTKARDRSINYGYTF. For the CDR3, the DNA is TGTGCCAGCAGCACCAAGGCGCGGGACAGGAGCATTAACTATGGCTACACCTTC. Supplemented by reference TRBV7-9 and TRBJ1-2, the full variable domain reads DTGVSQNPRHKITKRGQNVTFRCDPISEHNRLYWYRQTLGQGPEFLTYFQNEAQLEKSRLLSDRFSAERPKGSFSTLEIQRTEQGDSAMYLCASSTKARDRSINYGYTFGSGTRLTVV.

V usage is TRBV6-5 and J usage is TRBJ1-2; 7 bases are shared with TRBD1. After removal of 5 bases from V and 10 bases from J, the junction contained 7 bases not matched to a gene. This CDR3 comprises 12 residues. Germline V gene sequence: CDR1 MNHEY, CDR2 SVGAGI. The CDR3 protein is CASSRTGRVYTF. The CDR3 bases are TGTGCCAGCAGTCGGACAGGCAGGGTCTACACCTTC.

The gene calls are TRBV7-2 and TRBJ2-3; D is possibly TRBD1 (6 bases). Germline-derived CDR1 and CDR2 are SGHTA and FQGNSA. The CDR3 runs to 17 residues. The V and J ends lost 5 bases and 2 bases respectively, with 20 bases between them. The CDR3 protein is CASSVRRTALFTDTQYF. The CDR3 nucleotides read TGTGCCAGCAGCGTCCGCCGGACAGCCTTATTCACAGATACGCAGTATTTT.

The V and J genes are TRBV19 and TRBJ1-5, with 7 positions matching TRBD1. The CDR3 extends over 14 amino acids. The germline V gene encodes CDR1 LNHDA and CDR2 SQIVND (reference sequence). J lost 1 base, V lost 7 bases, and 4 bases had no gene match. The CDR3 here is CASIGQASNQPQHF. The CDR3, as DNA: TGTGCCAGTATAGGACAGGCCAGCAATCAGCCCCAGCATTTT.

This clone was counted only a few times. The V and J genes are TRBV15 and TRBJ1-1; TRBD1 matches at 9 bases. CDR1 is LNHNV and CDR2 is YYDKDF in the germline V gene (reference sequence). The CDR3 runs 15 residues. The V segment lost 2 bases and the J segment 4 bases; nucleotides outside the gene matches: 5. CDR3 region: CATSRPGQGFTEAFF. Written as DNA, the CDR3 is TGTGCCACCAGCAGACCTGGACAGGGGTTCACTGAAGCTTTCTTT.

The chain couples TRBV4-2 to TRBJ2-2; possibly TRBD2 for D (5 bases). The CDR3 is 15 amino acids. CDR1 is LGHNA and CDR2 is YNFKEQ in the germline V gene. V lost 1 base and J lost 5, with 11 bases in between. The CDR3 loop reads CASSQVLRGTGELFF. The CDR3 coding sequence is TGTGCCAGCAGCCAAGTGCTGAGAGGGACCGGGGAGCTGTTTTTT.

V and J are TRBV19 and TRBJ1-1; D uncertain. The CDR3 is 11 amino acids. Germline CDR1 is LNHDA and CDR2 is SQIVND (reference sequence). Trimming removed 9 bases at V and 0 bases at J, with 5 bases between. CDR3 sequence reads: CASLMNTEAFF. The CDR3 DNA reads as TGTGCCAGCCTTATGAACACTGAAGCTTTCTTT. Based on the CDR3 plus reference TRBV19 and TRBJ1-1, the full variable domain is DGGITQSPKYLFRKEGQNVTLSCEQNLNHDAMYWYRQDPGQGLRLIYYSQIVNDFQKGDIAEGYSVSREKKESFPLTVTSAQKNPTAFYLCASLMNTEAFFGQGTRLTVV.